Below are 20 T cell receptor beta chains sequenced from a single sample in a study of vaccination effects on CD4 cells after COVID-19. These TCRs' antigens remain unknown. Libraries were prepared by immunoSEQ multiplex PCR; TCRdb keeps only in-frame clonotypes and omits some of them. Seen here are 30,000 or so clones, 55% to 75% observed once, and the top ten hold approximately 12%. Sequencing in the ViraFEST assay came after antigen-specific CD4+ T cells had been expanded with viral peptide pools, which were used to stimulate PBMC. Following a roughly 11-day culture, CD4+ T cells were purified. The vaccine given was either BNT162b2 or mRNA-1273, in two doses. Sample: CD4+ T cells from PBMCs cultured with HCoV-229E spike peptides, taken after COVID-19 vaccination. Receptors originate from a human donor who received a COVID-19 vaccine.

This clone occurred a few times. The V call is TRBV6-5, the J call TRBJ1-4, with 8 nucleotides matching TRBD1. Trimming removed 6 bases from V and 4 bases from J; junction bases left unmatched: 7. CDR3 length: 15 residues. Germline loops: CDR1 MNHEY, CDR2 SVGAGI. In nucleotides, the CDR3 is TGTGCCAGCAGGAGGGGACAGGCCGGTAATGAAAAACTGTTTTTT. Amino acid sequence: CASRRGQAGNEKLFF.

This sequence joins TRBV10-3 and TRBJ1-6; weak D call: TRBD1 (5 bases). Trimming removed 10 bases from V and 3 bases from J, with 16 bases in between. Germline values: CDR1 ENHRY, CDR2 SYGVKD. The CDR3 is 15 residues long. CDR3 coding DNA: TGTGCCACGAAAGAGCCGGGGGACTATAATTCACCCCTCCACTTT. Its protein product is CATKEPGDYNSPLHF.

The J gene is TRBJ2-5, the V gene TRBV24-1; TRBD1 matches 7 bases. Germline V gene sequence: CDR1 KGHDR, CDR2 SFDVKD. J gave up 0 bases and V 5 bases, and 5 bases lay outside the gene matches. There are 15 residues in the CDR3. The CDR3 DNA is TGTGCCACCAGTGTGCTGGACAGGTACCAAGAGACCCAGTACTTC. As protein: CATSVLDRYQETQYF.

This chain uses TRBV3-1 (or the pseudogene TRBV3-2) with TRBJ2-7; no reliable D call. With 5 bases removed from V and 2 bases from J, the gap between germline ends came to 10 bases. This CDR3 has 13 residues. CDR1 and CDR2 (germline): LGHDT, YNNKEL (reference sequence). The CDR3 sequence is CASSSSSAYEQYF. For the CDR3, the DNA is TGTGCCAGCAGCTCATCAAGCGCCTACGAGCAGTACTTC.

The J gene is TRBJ1-1, the V gene TRBV6-5, with 9 bases fitting TRBD1. CDR3 length: 13 residues. Trimming cost V 5 bases and J 5 bases; bases outside gene matches: 3. Germline-derived CDR1 and CDR2 are MNHEY and SVGAGI. The CDR3 spells CASSRQGGTEAFF. The DNA of the CDR3 is TGTGCCAGCAGTCGACAGGGGGGGACTGAAGCTTTCTTT.

This rearrangement joins TRBV10-3 to TRBJ2-5; possible D gene TRBD2, 5 bases. The CDR3 extends over 16 amino acids. CDR1 ENHRY and CDR2 SYGVKD come from the germline V gene. V dropped 0 bases and J dropped 2 bases, with 13 bases sitting between them. The CDR3 region has the DNA TGTGCCATCAGTGAGTCAGGGAGCCTGGGGCAAGAGACCCAGTACTTC. Translation gives CAISESGSLGQETQYF.

V usage is TRBV5-1 and J usage is TRBJ2-1; TRBD1 aligns across 8 bases. Germline V gene lookup returns CDR1 SGHRS and CDR2 YFSETQ. The CDR3 has 16 amino acids. The V segment lost 1 base and the J segment 8 bases; nucleotides outside the gene matches: 11. The CDR3 region is CASSLLGTGFSDEQFF. For the CDR3, the DNA is TGCGCCAGCAGCTTGCTTGGGACAGGCTTCTCGGATGAGCAGTTCTTC.

CDR3 nucleotides: TGCAGTGCTAGTGGAGACAGGAGGTTCACTGAAGCTTTCTTT. Amino acid sequence: CSASGDRRFTEAFF. The chain carries TRBV20-1 and TRBJ1-1; D possibly corresponds to TRBD1 (6 bases). CDR1 is DFQATT, CDR2 SNEGSKA, per germline (reference sequence). V gave up 3 bases and J gave up 4 bases, with 15 bases separating them. The CDR3 has 14 residues.

The chain couples TRBV14 to TRBJ2-5; the match to TRBD2 covers 8 bases. The ends lost 2 bases at V and 2 bases at J; junction bases unmatched: 10. CDR1 is SGHDN, CDR2 FVKESK, per germline. The CDR3 has 17 residues. The CDR3 DNA sequence: TGTGCCAGCAGCCAACTCGGCAGCGGGGGCCCTCAAGAGACCCAGTACTTC. It codes for CASSQLGSGGPQETQYF.

This clone was seen only once. The V and J genes are TRBV12-5 and TRBJ1-3, with a possible D match to TRBD1 (5 bases). Trimming removed 1 base at V and 7 bases at J, with 14 bases between. The CDR3 totals 15 residues. Germline values: CDR1 LGHNT, CDR2 FRNRAP. The CDR3 reads CASGLGRAKGNTIYF. CDR3 sequence (DNA): TGTGCTAGTGGTTTGGGCAGGGCAAAGGGCAACACCATATATTTT.

The chain uses TRBV4-1 and TRBJ2-7; no clear D. Trimming took off 4 bases at V and 3 bases at J, with 4 bases between the two ends. The CDR3 length is 11 residues. CDR1 MGHRA and CDR2 YSYEKL come from the germline V gene. CDR3 sequence reads: CASSRDYEQYF. The CDR3 coding sequence is TGCGCCAGCAGCCGGGACTACGAGCAGTACTTC.

The chain employs TRBV25-1 and TRBJ2-5; D call uncertain. The CDR3 has 18 residues. Deletions cut 1 base from V and 4 bases from J, with 22 bases between. Germline V gene lookup returns CDR1 MGHDK and CDR2 SYGVNS. The CDR3 loop reads CASSELNLRAPRRETQYF. CDR3 in DNA: TGTGCCAGCAGTGAATTGAATCTCCGGGCCCCACGCCGAGAGACCCAGTACTTC.

V and J are TRBV6-5 and TRBJ1-6; D possibly corresponds to TRBD1 (5 bases). The CDR3 covers 15 residues. Germline V gene data show CDR1 as MNHEY and CDR2 as SVGAGI. The V and J ends lost 7 bases and 3 bases respectively, with 13 bases between them. DNA of the CDR3: TGTGCCAGCACCAACACGGGGGACTATAATTCACCCCTCCACTTT. Its translation is CASTNTGDYNSPLHF.

The chain couples TRBV6-5 to TRBJ1-6; D not certain. From germline, CDR1 is MNHEY and CDR2 SVGAGI. The CDR3 has 15 amino acids. Trimming left V 4 bases short and J 5 bases short, with 12 bases between. This CDR3 reads CASSSWGGDNSPLHF. CDR3 DNA sequence: TGTGCCAGCAGTTCGTGGGGTGGCGATAATTCACCCCTCCACTTT.

Here the CDR3 reads CASSLVRGQGWNTEAFF. CDR3 DNA: TGCGCCAGCAGCTTGGTTAGAGGACAGGGATGGAACACTGAAGCTTTCTTT. The chain joins TRBV5-1 to TRBJ1-1; 8 bases match TRBD1. The CDR3 has 17 residues. Germline assignment: CDR1 SGHRS and CDR2 YFSETQ. V lost 0 bases to trimming and J lost 1 base; unmatched junction nucleotides: 8.

V usage is TRBV5-5 and J usage is TRBJ1-3; D perhaps matches TRBD1 (6 bases). CDR3 size: 16 residues. CDR1 is SGHKS and CDR2 is YYEKEE in the germline V gene (reference sequence). Trimming took 4 bases from V and 2 from J, leaving 16 bases between them. In nucleotides, the CDR3 is TGTGCCAGCAGCCCAAGACAGGAGACGACTGGAAACACCATATATTTT. Translating it yields CASSPRQETTGNTIYF.

V usage is TRBV28 and J usage is TRBJ1-5; TRBD1 agrees at 10 bases. Germline trimming cut 6 bases from V and 6 bases from J; bases unmatched to any gene: 11. The CDR3 is 16 amino acids. Looked up from germline, CDR1 is MDHEN and CDR2 is SYDVKM. The CDR3 DNA reads as TGTGCCAGCAGCATGGCGGCGACAGGGGGCGCTCAGCCCCAGCATTTT. Its translation: CASSMAATGGAQPQHF.

The chain employs TRBV20-1 and TRBJ1-3; 10 nucleotides align to TRBD1. The V segment lost 3 bases and the J segment 4 bases; nucleotides outside the gene matches: 9. The length of the CDR3 is 16 residues. Germline V gene lookup returns CDR1 DFQATT and CDR2 SNEGSKA (reference sequence). Here the CDR3 DNA reads TGCAGTGCTAGTAACGCAGACAGGGGGCAAGGAAACACCATATATTTT. This translates into CSASNADRGQGNTIYF.

CDR3: CASSVGQGRDTQYF. Here the CDR3 DNA reads TGTGCCAGCAGCGTAGGACAGGGCCGGGATACGCAGTATTTT. The chain combines TRBV9 with TRBJ2-3; TRBD1 agrees at 7 bases. Germline CDR1 and CDR2: SGDLS and YYNGEE. The J segment lost 6 bases and the V segment lost 0 bases, leaving 4 bases of the junction unmatched. The CDR3 covers 14 residues.

J is TRBJ1-4 and V is TRBV7-8, with 7 bases aligning to TRBD1. V lost 5 bases and J lost 8; bases outside the gene matches: 14. The CDR3 spans 16 residues. Looked up from germline, CDR1 is SGHVS and CDR2 is FQNEAQ. The CDR3 nucleotides are TGTGCCAGCAGCCCAAAAAGGGACAGCCGTCAGGAAAAACTGTTTTTT. Translation: CASSPKRDSRQEKLFF.